This is a list of T cell receptor beta chains from one sample in a study of T cell changes during pregnancy in multiple sclerosis. Profiled with immunoSEQ multiplex PCR; TCRdb holds only in-frame clones, not every one. This sample has tens of thousands of clones, with roughly nine tenths found just once. Source: CD4+ T cells from peripheral blood mononuclear cells, taken in the first trimester of pregnancy. These receptors originate from a female donor with multiple sclerosis, enrolled in a pregnancy study. The CDR3 runs from the conserved cysteine through the conserved F or W. D genes are given only for firm matches. Expanded clones get a size class; other rows say once, few or many, or leave the size out.

>once|TRBD1|TRBJ1-2|TRBV5-4
CASSLGATGGAQGYTF
TGTGCCAGCAGCCTCGGGGCGACAGGGGGCGCACAGGGCTACACCTTC
>.|TRBD1|TRBJ2-2|TRBV18
CASSPTGEINTGELFF
TGTGCCAGCTCACCCACAGGGGAGATAAACACCGGGGAGCTGTTTTTT
>.|.|TRBJ1-2|TRBV6-1
CASSNLGTGGGYTF
TGTGCCAGCAGTAATTTAGGTACGGGAGGTGGCTACACCTTC
>.|.|TRBJ2-7|TRBV11-2
CASSLSGTYEQYF
TGTGCCAGCAGCTTATCCGGGACCTACGAGCAGTACTTC
>.|.|TRBJ1-4|TRBV5-1
CASSLDAATNEKLFF
TGCGCCAGCAGCTTGGATGCAGCAACTAATGAAAAACTGTTTTTT
>.|TRBD1|TRBJ1-1|TRBV30
CAWARDRGTEAFF
TGTGCCTGGGCCCGGGACAGGGGCACTGAAGCTTTCTTT
>.|.|TRBJ1-1|TRBV4-1
CASSRPPEGRNTEAFF
TGCGCCAGCAGTCGACCCCCCGAGGGCAGGAACACTGAAGCTTTCTTT
>.|.|TRBJ1-2|TRBV6-1
CASSGTANYGYTF
TGTGCCAGCAGTGGGACAGCGAACTATGGCTACACCTTC
>once|.|TRBJ2-3|TRBV6-1
CASSPADTQYF
TGTGCCAGCAGCCCAGCAGATACGCAGTATTTT
>.|.|TRBJ2-7|TRBV6-1
CASSESGPPYEQYF
TGTGCCAGCAGTGAAAGTGGGCCGCCCTACGAGCAGTACTTC
>.|.|TRBJ2-1|TRBV30
CAWAGRDDTGQFF
TGTGCCTGGGCCGGGCGGGATGACACCGGGCAGTTCTTC
>.|TRBD1|TRBJ1-2|TRBV18
CASSPGTVTNYGYTF
TGTGCCAGCTCACCCGGGACAGTAACTAACTATGGCTACACCTTC
>.|TRBD2|TRBJ2-5|TRBV10-1
CASRTSGRETQYF
TGCGCCAGCAGAACTAGCGGGAGAGAGACCCAGTACTTC
>once|TRBD2|TRBJ2-3|TRBV5-1
CASSLEGLAGNTQYF
TGCGCCAGCAGCTTGGAAGGACTAGCGGGAAATACGCAGTATTTT
>.|.|TRBJ2-7|TRBV6-1
CASRRTPPNHEQYF
TGTGCCAGCAGGAGGACACCCCCCAACCACGAGCAGTACTTC
>.|.|TRBJ1-1|TRBV6-6
CASSSDTGGTEAFF
TGTGCCAGCAGTTCGGACACCGGGGGAACTGAAGCTTTCTTT
>.|.|TRBJ1-1|TRBV18
CASSPRQMNTEAFF
TGTGCCAGCTCACCACGACAGATGAACACTGAAGCTTTCTTT
>.|TRBD1|TRBJ1-4|TRBV5-4
CASSWSSGGPNEKLFF
TGTGCCAGCAGCTGGAGCTCAGGGGGACCTAATGAAAAACTGTTTTTT
>.|.|TRBJ2-1|TRBV15
CATSARDSNEQFF
TGTGCCACCAGCGCCCGGGACTCCAATGAGCAGTTCTTC
>.|TRBD2|TRBJ2-3|TRBV25-1
CASNLAGLTDTQYF
TGTGCCAGCAACCTAGCGGGGCTCACAGATACGCAGTATTTT
>.|.|TRBJ1-2|TRBV5-4
CASSPWTADGYTF
TGTGCCAGCAGCCCGTGGACAGCGGATGGCTACACCTTC
>.|TRBD2|TRBJ2-5|TRBV4-3
CASSQESSRASGGRTQYF
TGCGCCAGCAGCCAAGAAAGTAGTAGGGCTAGCGGGGGGCGGACCCAGTACTTC
>few|TRBD1|TRBJ1-6|TRBV2
CASSRQGASPLHF
TGTGCCAGCAGTAGACAGGGGGCGTCACCCCTCCACTTT
>.|TRBD1|TRBJ2-5|TRBV6-5
CASSYKMGQGATQYF
TGTGCCAGCAGTTACAAGATGGGACAGGGTGCGACCCAGTACTTC
>.|.|TRBJ1-2|TRBV6-5
CASKETGRNYGYTF
TGTGCCAGCAAAGAGACAGGACGAAACTATGGCTACACCTTC
>.|TRBD1|TRBJ1-2|TRBV19
CASSVDRGRPPYHTF
TGTGCCAGTAGTGTCGACAGGGGGCGACCTCCTTACCACACCTTC
>.|TRBD2|TRBJ2-1|TRBV10-1
CASSGASGYNEQFF
TGCGCCAGCAGTGGGGCTAGCGGATACAATGAGCAGTTCTTC
>once|.|TRBJ2-7|TRBV30
CAWSVETAFILVYEQYF
TGTGCCTGGAGTGTTGAGACAGCGTTCATCCTTGTCTACGAGCAGTACTTC
>.|TRBD2|TRBJ2-3|TRBV28
CASSPSGLTDTQYF
TGTGCCAGCAGTCCTAGCGGGTTGACAGATACGCAGTATTTT
>.|.|TRBJ2-7|TRBV2
CASMKGQPLYEQYF
TGTGCCAGCATGAAGGGGCAGCCCCTCTACGAGCAGTACTTC
>.|.|TRBJ1-2|TRBV19
CASTAIGGTYSYGYTF
TGTGCCAGTACCGCGATCGGGGGGACCTACTCCTATGGCTACACCTTC
>.|TRBD1|TRBJ2-3|TRBV4-1
CASSQDGTGTTDTQYF
TGCGCCAGCAGCCAAGATGGGACAGGGACAACAGATACGCAGTATTTT
>.|TRBD2|TRBJ2-5|TRBV7-9
CASSTLAGGETQYF
TGTGCCAGCAGCACCCTAGCGGGAGGGGAGACCCAGTACTTC
>.|.|TRBJ2-7|TRBV11-3
CASSLDRDYEQYF
TGTGCCAGCAGCTTAGACAGGGACTACGAGCAGTACTTC
>.|.|TRBJ1-6|TRBV25-1
CASSEPSSYNSPLHF
TGTGCCAGCAGTGAACCCAGCTCCTATAATTCACCCCTCCACTTT
>.|TRBD1|TRBJ1-3|TRBV7-9
CASSWDRGRGNTIYF
TGTGCCAGCAGCTGGGACAGGGGGCGAGGAAACACCATATATTTT
>.|.|TRBJ1-6|TRBV5-1
CASSQADIPSSPLHF
TGCGCCAGCAGCCAGGCGGACATTCCCTCCTCACCCCTCCACTTT
>.|TRBD1|TRBJ1-1|TRBV10-3
CAISEGQGNTEAFF
TGTGCCATCAGTGAGGGACAGGGGAATACTGAAGCTTTCTTT
>.|.|TRBJ1-2|TRBV11-2
CASSVGSLYGYTF
TGTGCCAGCAGCGTCGGGAGCCTATATGGCTACACCTTC
>.|TRBD1|TRBJ2-7|TRBV5-4
CASSSGTEYEQYF
TGTGCCAGCAGCTCCGGGACAGAGTACGAGCAGTACTTC
>few|TRBD1|TRBJ1-5|TRBV30
CAWATGARSQPQHF
TGTGCCTGGGCGACAGGGGCTAGGAGTCAGCCCCAGCATTTT
>.|TRBD2|TRBJ2-1|TRBV10-3
CAIRSGTQDYNEQFF
TGTGCCATCAGGAGCGGGACGCAGGATTACAATGAGCAGTTCTTC
>.|.|TRBJ1-6|TRBV30
CAWDTGIGSPLHF
TGTGCCTGGGATACAGGGATAGGTTCACCCCTCCACTTT
>.|.|TRBJ2-2|TRBV7-2
CASSRDSLAGELFF
TGTGCCAGCAGCCGGGATAGTCTGGCCGGGGAGCTGTTTTTT
>.|TRBD1|TRBJ1-1|TRBV6-4
CASSVQGANTEAFF
TGTGCCAGCAGTGTACAGGGGGCGAACACTGAAGCTTTCTTT
>once|.|TRBJ2-6|TRBV6-1
CASKQRARGANVLTF
TGTGCCAGCAAGCAGCGGGCGCGGGGGGCCAACGTCCTGACTTTC
>.|TRBD1|TRBJ2-2|TRBV10-1
CASSTGGAGSGELFF
TGCGCCAGCAGCACAGGGGGCGCAGGATCCGGGGAGCTGTTTTTT
>.|.|TRBJ2-7|TRBV30
CAWRGRGRYEQYF
TGTGCCTGGAGAGGCAGGGGCAGGTACGAGCAGTACTTC
>.|TRBD1|TRBJ1-5|TRBV27
CASSLSVSGGQPQHF
TGTGCCAGCAGTTTATCCGTGTCAGGGGGACAGCCCCAGCATTTT
>.|.|TRBJ1-5|TRBV19
CASSIDRGGVHNQPQHF
TGTGCCAGTAGTATAGATCGTGGAGGCGTTCATAATCAGCCCCAGCATTTT
>.|TRBD2|TRBJ2-5|TRBV5-1
CASSYGRGGQETQYF
TGCGCCAGCAGCTACGGACGGGGGGGGCAAGAGACCCAGTACTTC
>.|TRBD2|TRBJ2-3|TRBV7-8
CASSLRLAGGQDTQYF
TGTGCCAGCAGCTTGCGACTAGCGGGAGGACAAGATACGCAGTATTTT
>.|.|TRBJ2-7|TRBV27
CASKPRRAYEQYF
TGTGCCAGCAAACCCCGCCGGGCCTACGAGCAGTACTTC
>.|TRBD1|TRBJ1-2|TRBV30
CAWRTGFGGYTF
TGTGCCTGGAGGACAGGGTTCGGTGGCTACACCTTC